Listed below are T cell receptor beta chains from one sample, sequenced in a study of cytomegalovirus exposure and HLA in healthy donors. Assay used: immunoSEQ multiplex PCR; TCRdb lists only in-frame clones, some missing. The sample has roughly 150,000 clones; roughly a tenth are singletons. Material for sequencing was PBMCs. The receptor set was obtained from a male donor in good health and CMV-seronegative. CDR3s include the opening cysteine and the closing phenylalanine or tryptophan. The D gene is left open where the match is weak. Only part of the rows carry a size: once, few, many, or a class if the clone is expanded.

J gene: TRBJ1-2; V gene: TRBV6-5; clone size: NA; D gene: TRBD1; CDR3 DNA: TGTGCCAGCAGGCCGGGACAGGGAGGGGACTATGGCTACACCTTC; CDR3 protein: CASRPGQGGDYGYTF
J gene: TRBJ1-2; V gene: TRBV7-3; clone size: NA; D gene: TRBD1; CDR3 DNA: TGTGCCAGCAGCCTACAGGGGAAGGGTAACTATGGCTACACCTTC; CDR3 protein: CASSLQGKGNYGYTF
J gene: TRBJ2-7; V gene: TRBV10-3; clone size: NA; D gene: NA; CDR3 DNA: TGTGCCATCAGTTTCGGGGGTCGAGAGGGGGAGCAGTACTTC; CDR3 protein: CAISFGGREGEQYF
J gene: TRBJ2-5; V gene: TRBV11-3; clone size: NA; D gene: NA; CDR3 DNA: TGTGCCAGCAGCTTTAATGTGGGAGTTGGTGAGACCCAGTACTTC; CDR3 protein: CASSFNVGVGETQYF
J gene: TRBJ2-3; V gene: TRBV2; clone size: few; D gene: TRBD1; CDR3 DNA: TGTGCCAGCAGCAGACAGGGTTACACAGATACGCAGTATTTT; CDR3 protein: CASSRQGYTDTQYF
J gene: TRBJ2-4; V gene: TRBV6-5; clone size: NA; D gene: NA; CDR3 DNA: TGTGCCAGCAGTTACCCCCAGCGGCCGAAAAACATTCAGTACTTC; CDR3 protein: CASSYPQRPKNIQYF
J gene: TRBJ2-7; V gene: TRBV6-5; clone size: few; D gene: TRBD2; CDR3 DNA: TGTGCCAGCAGAAGCGGGGGGCGCTACGAGCAGTACTTC; CDR3 protein: CASRSGGRYEQYF
J gene: TRBJ2-4; V gene: TRBV27; clone size: NA; D gene: NA; CDR3 DNA: TGTGCCAGCAGGATCGACAGTGGGGACATTCAGTACTTC; CDR3 protein: CASRIDSGDIQYF
J gene: TRBJ1-2; V gene: TRBV6-5; clone size: NA; D gene: NA; CDR3 DNA: TGTGCCAGCAGTTACTCGGTCGGGAACTATGGCTACACCTTC; CDR3 protein: CASSYSVGNYGYTF
J gene: TRBJ1-2; V gene: TRBV6-6; clone size: NA; D gene: TRBD1; CDR3 DNA: TGTGCCAGCAGTTACGTGTCAGGGGGCGATGGCTACACCTTC; CDR3 protein: CASSYVSGGDGYTF
J gene: TRBJ2-7; V gene: TRBV29-1; clone size: few; D gene: TRBD2; CDR3 DNA: TGCAGCGTGGCGGGGGGGGTGTCCTACGAGCAGTACTTC; CDR3 protein: CSVAGGVSYEQYF
J gene: TRBJ2-7; V gene: TRBV11-1; clone size: NA; D gene: TRBD1; CDR3 DNA: TGTGCCAGCAGCTTAGCCGACAGGGGACCCTACGAGCAGTACTTC; CDR3 protein: CASSLADRGPYEQYF
J gene: TRBJ1-4; V gene: TRBV27; clone size: few; D gene: NA; CDR3 DNA: TGTGCCAGCAGTTTACGACTTAATGAAAAACTGTTTTTT; CDR3 protein: CASSLRLNEKLFF
J gene: TRBJ2-2; V gene: TRBV9; clone size: few; D gene: TRBD1; CDR3 DNA: TGTGCCAGCAGCGTAGCGGGACAGGCCGGGGAGCTGTTTTTT; CDR3 protein: CASSVAGQAGELFF
J gene: TRBJ2-1; V gene: TRBV4-3; clone size: NA; D gene: NA; CDR3 DNA: TGCGCCAGCAGCCAAGATTCGAGGAATGAGCAGTTCTTC; CDR3 protein: CASSQDSRNEQFF
J gene: TRBJ1-2; V gene: TRBV30; clone size: NA; D gene: NA; CDR3 DNA: TGTGCCTGGGGTACCCATCTCGGGGTGGAATATGGCTACACCTTC; CDR3 protein: CAWGTHLGVEYGYTF
J gene: TRBJ2-7; V gene: TRBV7-9; clone size: few; D gene: NA; CDR3 DNA: TGTGCCAGCAGCTTAGTCAGTCTGGAGCAGTACTTC; CDR3 protein: CASSLVSLEQYF
J gene: TRBJ2-1; V gene: TRBV5-1; clone size: NA; D gene: TRBD2; CDR3 DNA: TGCGCCAGCAGCTTTAGCGGGTCCAATGAGCAGTTCTTC; CDR3 protein: CASSFSGSNEQFF
J gene: TRBJ1-1; V gene: TRBV7-6; clone size: NA; D gene: TRBD1; CDR3 DNA: TGTGCCAGCAGCCCCCGACAGGGCCTGAACACTGAAGCTTTCTTT; CDR3 protein: CASSPRQGLNTEAFF
J gene: TRBJ2-2; V gene: TRBV14; clone size: few; D gene: NA; CDR3 DNA: TGTGCCAGCAGCCAATTGAGTACGCTCAACACCGGGGAGCTGTTTTTT; CDR3 protein: CASSQLSTLNTGELFF
J gene: TRBJ1-2; V gene: TRBV28; clone size: few; D gene: NA; CDR3 DNA: TGTGCCAGCCGCGTACCCGAAAACTATGGCTACACCTTC; CDR3 protein: CASRVPENYGYTF
J gene: TRBJ1-5; V gene: TRBV15; clone size: NA; D gene: NA; CDR3 DNA: TGTGCCACCAGCAGAGATCTGGACAGCCTAAATCAGCCCCAGCATTTT; CDR3 protein: CATSRDLDSLNQPQHF
J gene: TRBJ2-1; V gene: TRBV4-3; clone size: NA; D gene: NA; CDR3 DNA: TGCGCCAGCAGCCCCCTCGAGGGCCCCAATGAGCAGTTCTTC; CDR3 protein: CASSPLEGPNEQFF
J gene: TRBJ2-1; V gene: TRBV5-4; clone size: few; D gene: TRBD1; CDR3 DNA: TGTGCCAGCAGCCCAGAAGCCGGGACAGGGGTTGATGAGCAGTTCTTC; CDR3 protein: CASSPEAGTGVDEQFF
J gene: TRBJ2-7; V gene: TRBV11-2; clone size: NA; D gene: NA; CDR3 DNA: TGTGCCAGCAGCTCACACCAGGGGCCGTCCTCCTACGAGCAGTACTTC; CDR3 protein: CASSSHQGPSSYEQYF
J gene: TRBJ2-3; V gene: TRBV9; clone size: NA; D gene: TRBD1; CDR3 DNA: TGTGCCAGCAGCGTAGTAGGGGGCTTAGGGTCAGATACGCAGTATTTT; CDR3 protein: CASSVVGGLGSDTQYF
J gene: TRBJ2-6; V gene: TRBV28; clone size: few; D gene: NA; CDR3 DNA: TGTGCCAGCAGTTCAACTCAGGGTAATGGGGCCAACGTCCTGACTTTC; CDR3 protein: CASSSTQGNGANVLTF
J gene: TRBJ1-1; V gene: TRBV4-3; clone size: NA; D gene: TRBD1; CDR3 DNA: TGCGCCAGCAGCCAAGATAGGACAGGGAGGAGGGAAGCTTTCTTT; CDR3 protein: CASSQDRTGRREAFF